The clone carrying this T cell receptor beta chain occurred a few times. Antigen: not known. This CDR3 is 11 amino acids long. Trimming pared 6 bases from V and 5 bases from J, leaving 8 bases between. This sample is part of a study of T cells in Graves' hyperthyroidism and ophthalmopathy. The study, taken as a whole, reports: Ophthalmopathy stood apart from stable hyperthyroidism in a 13 V-J model.

Absence of ophthalmopathy progression within 18 months defined stable Graves' hyperthyroidism. Thyroid ultrasound, orbital computed tomography, clinical symptoms, and serum thyroxine and TRAb underpinned diagnoses. It was 10 ml of fresh peripheral blood that supplied the PBMCs. Template material for amplifying TCR beta CDR3 regions consisted of RNA transcripts. The TCR CDR3 was amplified in a first-round RT-PCR using the HTBI primer set. One entry per CDR3 protein, called by TCRdb with MiXCR from the multiplex PCR reads. The sample comprises a few hundred thousand distinct CDR3 sequences, 15% to 18% of which are singletons, and around 7.8% rests with the top ten.

This clonotype was sampled from a woman aged 25 to 39 with Graves' hyperthyroidism. Sequenced input: blood. J is TRBJ2-7 and V is TRBV12-3 or TRBV12-4; a possible D gene is TRBD1 (5 bases). CDR3: CASRQGNEQYF. DNA for the CDR3: TGTGCCAGCAGGCAGGGTAACGAGCAGTACTTC.